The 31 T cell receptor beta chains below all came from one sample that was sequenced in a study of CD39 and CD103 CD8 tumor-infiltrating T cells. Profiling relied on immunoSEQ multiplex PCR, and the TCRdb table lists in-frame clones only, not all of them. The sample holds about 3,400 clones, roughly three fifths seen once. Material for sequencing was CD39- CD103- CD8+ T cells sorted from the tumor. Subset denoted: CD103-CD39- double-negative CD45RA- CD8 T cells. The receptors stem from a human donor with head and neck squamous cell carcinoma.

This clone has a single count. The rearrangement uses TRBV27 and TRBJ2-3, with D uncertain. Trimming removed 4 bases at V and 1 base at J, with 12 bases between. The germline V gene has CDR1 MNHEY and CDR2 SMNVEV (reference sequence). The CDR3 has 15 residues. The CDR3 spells CASSYTEAGTDTQYF. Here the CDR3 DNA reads TGTGCCAGCAGTTATACGGAAGCTGGCACAGATACGCAGTATTTT.

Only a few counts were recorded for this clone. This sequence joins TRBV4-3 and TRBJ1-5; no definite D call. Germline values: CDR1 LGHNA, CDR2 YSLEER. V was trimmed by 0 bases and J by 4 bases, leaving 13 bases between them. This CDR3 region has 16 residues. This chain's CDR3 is CASSQEVGRLNQPQHF. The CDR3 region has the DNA TGCGCCAGCAGCCAAGAGGTTGGGCGTTTAAATCAGCCCCAGCATTTT.

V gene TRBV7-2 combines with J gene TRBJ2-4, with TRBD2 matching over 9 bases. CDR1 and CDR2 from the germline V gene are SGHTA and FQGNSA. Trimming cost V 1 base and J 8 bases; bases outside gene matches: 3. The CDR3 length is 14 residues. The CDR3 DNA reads TGTGCCAGCAGCTTAGGCGGGGGGGTAGACATTCAGTACTTC. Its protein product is CASSLGGGVDIQYF. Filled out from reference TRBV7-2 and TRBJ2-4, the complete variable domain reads GAGVSQSPSNKVTEKGKDVELRCDPISGHTALYWYRQSLGQGLEFLIYFQGNSAPDKSGLPSDRFSAERTGGSVSTLTIQRTQQEDSAVYLCASSLGGGVDIQYFGAGTRLSVL.

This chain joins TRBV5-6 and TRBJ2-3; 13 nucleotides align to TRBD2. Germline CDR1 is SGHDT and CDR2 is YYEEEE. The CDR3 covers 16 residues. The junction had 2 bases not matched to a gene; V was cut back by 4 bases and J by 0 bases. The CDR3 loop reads CASSLGLAGSTDTQYF. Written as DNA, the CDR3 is TGTGCCAGCAGCCTGGGACTAGCGGGGAGCACAGATACGCAGTATTTT.

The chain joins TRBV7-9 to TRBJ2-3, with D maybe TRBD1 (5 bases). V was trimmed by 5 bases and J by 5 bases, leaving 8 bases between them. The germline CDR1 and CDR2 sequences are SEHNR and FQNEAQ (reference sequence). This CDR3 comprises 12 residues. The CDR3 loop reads CASSGALDTQYF. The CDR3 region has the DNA TGTGCCAGCAGCGGGGCGTTAGATACGCAGTATTTT.

Here the CDR3 reads CASSGQGDTTNEKLFF. In nucleotides, the CDR3 is TGTGCCAGCAGTGGACAGGGGGACACAACTAATGAAAAACTGTTTTTT. The chain joins TRBV6-1 to TRBJ1-4; 9 positions agree with TRBD1. V lost 4 bases to trimming and J lost 0 bases; unmatched junction nucleotides: 3. This CDR3 comprises 16 residues. In germline, CDR1 is MNHNS, CDR2 SASEGT.

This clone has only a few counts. The CDR3 DNA reads TGTGCCAGCAAAGTATCCTACGAGCAGTACTTC. Protein sequence: CASKVSYEQYF. This chain joins TRBV6-1 and TRBJ2-7; D remains unclear. From germline, CDR1 is MNHNS and CDR2 SASEGT. The CDR3 is 11 amino acids. V lost 7 bases to trimming and J lost 1 base, with 5 bases between them.

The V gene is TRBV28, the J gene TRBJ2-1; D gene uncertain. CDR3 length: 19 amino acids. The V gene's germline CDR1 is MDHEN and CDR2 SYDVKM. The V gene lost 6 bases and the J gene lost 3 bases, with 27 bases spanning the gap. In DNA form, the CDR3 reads TGTGCCAGCAGCCCCCCTGTATACAGAGCCGAGATTATCTACAATGAGCAGTTCTTC. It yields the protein CASSPPVYRAEIIYNEQFF.

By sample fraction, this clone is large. In nucleotides, the CDR3 is TGTGCCAGTAGTATAGAGAAGGGGGTGGGCAATCAGCCCCAGCATTTT. Translated, it gives CASSIEKGVGNQPQHF. The chain employs TRBV19 and TRBJ1-5; D perhaps matches TRBD1 (6 bases). The CDR3 has 16 amino acids. Trimming shortened V by 0 bases and J by 2 bases, and 11 bases separated the two germline ends. Germline lookup yields CDR1 LNHDA and CDR2 SQIVND (reference sequence). The full variable domain, in which reference TRBV19 and TRBJ1-5 provide the parts outside the CDR3, is DGGITQSPKYLFRKEGQNVTLSCEQNLNHDAMYWYRQDPGQGLRLIYYSQIVNDFQKGDIAEGYSVSREKKESFPLTVTSAQKNPTAFYLCASSIEKGVGNQPQHFGDGTRLSIL.

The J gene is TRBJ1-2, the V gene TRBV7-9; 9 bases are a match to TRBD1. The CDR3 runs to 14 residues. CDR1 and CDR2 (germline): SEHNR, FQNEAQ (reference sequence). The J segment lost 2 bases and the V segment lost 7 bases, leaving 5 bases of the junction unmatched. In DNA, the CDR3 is TGTGCCAGCAACATACAGGGGGCCAACTATGGCTACACCTTC. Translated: CASNIQGANYGYTF.

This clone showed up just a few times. CDR3 DNA: TGTGCCAGCAGTTTTCCTGGGAGAACAGATACGCAGTATTTT. Translating it yields CASSFPGRTDTQYF. V and J are TRBV27 and TRBJ2-3, with D possibly matching TRBD2 (5 bases). This CDR3 has 14 residues. The germline gives CDR1 MNHEY, CDR2 SMNVEV (reference sequence). The germline V and J ends were trimmed by 3 bases and 3 bases, with 10 bases remaining between them.

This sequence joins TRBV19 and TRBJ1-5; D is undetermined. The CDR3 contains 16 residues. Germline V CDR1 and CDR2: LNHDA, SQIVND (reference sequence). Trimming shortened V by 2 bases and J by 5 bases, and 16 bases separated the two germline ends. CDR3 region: CASSITGVGQHQPQHF. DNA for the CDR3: TGTGCCAGTAGTATAACCGGCGTAGGGCAGCATCAGCCCCAGCATTTT.

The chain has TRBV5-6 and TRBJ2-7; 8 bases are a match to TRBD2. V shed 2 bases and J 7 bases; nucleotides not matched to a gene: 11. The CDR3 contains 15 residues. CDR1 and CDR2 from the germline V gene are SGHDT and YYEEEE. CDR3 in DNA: TGTGCCAGCAGCTTAACAGCGGGGGCTGCGGGGGAGCAGTACTTC. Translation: CASSLTAGAAGEQYF.

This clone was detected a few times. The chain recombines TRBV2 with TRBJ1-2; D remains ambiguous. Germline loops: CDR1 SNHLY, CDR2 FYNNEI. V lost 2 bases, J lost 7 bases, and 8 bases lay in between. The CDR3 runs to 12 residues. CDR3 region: CASSEIRSGYTF. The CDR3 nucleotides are TGTGCCAGCAGTGAAATCCGTAGTGGCTACACCTTC.

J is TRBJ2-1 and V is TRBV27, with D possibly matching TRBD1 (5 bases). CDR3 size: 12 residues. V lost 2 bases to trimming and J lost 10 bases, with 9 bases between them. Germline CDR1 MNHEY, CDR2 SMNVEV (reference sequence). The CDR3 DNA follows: TGTGCCAGCAGTTTAGTAAGGGGCGAGCAGTTCTTC. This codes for CASSLVRGEQFF.

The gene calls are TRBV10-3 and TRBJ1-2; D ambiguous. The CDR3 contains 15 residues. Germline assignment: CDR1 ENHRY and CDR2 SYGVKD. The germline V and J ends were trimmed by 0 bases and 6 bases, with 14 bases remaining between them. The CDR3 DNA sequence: TGTGCCATCAGTGAGTCTGTCTCAGGAGATAATGGCTACACCTTC. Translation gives CAISESVSGDNGYTF.

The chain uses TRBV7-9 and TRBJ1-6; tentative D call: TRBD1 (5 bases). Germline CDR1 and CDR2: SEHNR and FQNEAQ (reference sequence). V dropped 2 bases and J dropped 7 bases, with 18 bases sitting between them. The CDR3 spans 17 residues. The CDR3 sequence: CASSLHDTAGINSPLHF. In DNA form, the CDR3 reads TGTGCCAGCAGCTTACATGACACGGCAGGGATCAATTCACCCCTCCACTTT.

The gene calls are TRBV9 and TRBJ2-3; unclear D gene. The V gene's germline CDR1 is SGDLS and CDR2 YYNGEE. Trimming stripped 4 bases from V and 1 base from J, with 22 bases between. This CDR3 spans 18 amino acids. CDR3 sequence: CASSPPPHGDNCTDTQYF. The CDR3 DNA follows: TGTGCCAGCAGCCCCCCCCCTCATGGTGACAATTGCACAGATACGCAGTATTTT.

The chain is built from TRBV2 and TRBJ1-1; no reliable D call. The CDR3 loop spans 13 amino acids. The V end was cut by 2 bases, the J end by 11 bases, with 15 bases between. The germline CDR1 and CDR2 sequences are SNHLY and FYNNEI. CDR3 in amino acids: CASSEYSPPGAFF. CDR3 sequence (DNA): TGTGCCAGCAGTGAATACAGTCCACCTGGGGCTTTCTTT.

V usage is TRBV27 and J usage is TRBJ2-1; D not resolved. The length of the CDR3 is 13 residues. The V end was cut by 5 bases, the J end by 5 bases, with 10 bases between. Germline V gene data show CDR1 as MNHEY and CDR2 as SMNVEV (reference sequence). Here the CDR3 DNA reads TGTGCCAGCAGTCCTTGGCTGGACAATGAGCAGTTCTTC. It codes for CASSPWLDNEQFF.

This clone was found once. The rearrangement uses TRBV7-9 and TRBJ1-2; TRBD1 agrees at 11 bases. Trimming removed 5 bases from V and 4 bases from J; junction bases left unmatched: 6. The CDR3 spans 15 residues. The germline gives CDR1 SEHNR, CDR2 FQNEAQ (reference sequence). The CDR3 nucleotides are TGTGCCAGCAGCCCTGGGACAGGGGGGCCCTATGGCTACACCTTC. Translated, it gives CASSPGTGGPYGYTF.

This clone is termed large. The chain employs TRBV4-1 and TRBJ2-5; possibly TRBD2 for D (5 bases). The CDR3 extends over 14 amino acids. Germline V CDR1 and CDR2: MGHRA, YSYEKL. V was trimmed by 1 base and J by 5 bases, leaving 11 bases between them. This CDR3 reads CASSQGSGGETQYF. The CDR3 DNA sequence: TGCGCCAGCAGCCAAGGGAGCGGCGGCGAGACCCAGTACTTC.

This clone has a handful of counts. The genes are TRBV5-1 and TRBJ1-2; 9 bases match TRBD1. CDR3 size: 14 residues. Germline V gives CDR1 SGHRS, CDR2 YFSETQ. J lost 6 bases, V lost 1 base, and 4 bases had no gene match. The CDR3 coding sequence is TGCGCCAGCAGCTTGACAGGGGGCTACAATGGCTACACCTTC. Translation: CASSLTGGYNGYTF.

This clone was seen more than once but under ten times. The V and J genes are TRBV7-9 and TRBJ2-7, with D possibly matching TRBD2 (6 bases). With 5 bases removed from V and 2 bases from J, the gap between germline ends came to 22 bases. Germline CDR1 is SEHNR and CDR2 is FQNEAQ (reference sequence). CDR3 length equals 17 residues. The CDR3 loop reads CASSAHRDGLRPYEQYF. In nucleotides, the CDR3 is TGTGCCAGCAGCGCTCACCGGGACGGACTACGCCCCTACGAGCAGTACTTC.

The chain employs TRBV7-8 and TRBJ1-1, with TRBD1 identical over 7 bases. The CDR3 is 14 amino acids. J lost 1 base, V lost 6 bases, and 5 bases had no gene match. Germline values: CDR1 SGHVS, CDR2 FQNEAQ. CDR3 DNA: TGTGCCAGCAGATCCGGGACAGCGAACACTGAAGCTTTCTTT. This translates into CASRSGTANTEAFF. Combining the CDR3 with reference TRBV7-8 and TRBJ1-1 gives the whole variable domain GAGVSQSPRYKVAKRGQDVALRCDPISGHVSLFWYQQALGQGPEFLTYFQNEAQLDKSGLPSDRFFAERPEGSVSTLKIQRTQQEDSAVYLCASRSGTANTEAFFGQGTRLTVV.

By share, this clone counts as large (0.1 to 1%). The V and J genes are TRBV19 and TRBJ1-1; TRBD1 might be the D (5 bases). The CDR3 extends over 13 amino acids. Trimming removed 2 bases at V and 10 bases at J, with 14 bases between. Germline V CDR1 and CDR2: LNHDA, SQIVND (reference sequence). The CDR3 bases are TGTGCCAGTAGTATATATTCGGGGGGGGGAGCTTTCTTT. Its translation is CASSIYSGGGAFF.

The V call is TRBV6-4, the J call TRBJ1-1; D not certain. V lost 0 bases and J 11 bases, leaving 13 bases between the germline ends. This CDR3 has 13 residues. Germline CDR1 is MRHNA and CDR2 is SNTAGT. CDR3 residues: CASSDSSVGLAFF. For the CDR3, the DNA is TGTGCCAGCAGTGACTCGAGCGTGGGGTTGGCTTTCTTT.

The CDR3 spells CASSQGSGELFF. DNA for the CDR3: TGTGCCAGCAGCCAGGGTAGCGGGGAGCTGTTTTTT. This chain joins TRBV7-3 and TRBJ2-2; D possibly corresponds to TRBD1 (5 bases). The V end lost 5 bases, the J end lost 7 bases, and 8 bases lay between the germline ends. This CDR3 spans 12 amino acids. CDR1 SGHTA and CDR2 FQGTGA come from the germline V gene.

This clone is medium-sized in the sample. The CDR3 DNA reads as TGTGCCACCAGCCTAAGACAGGCTCCATCACTGATTGCTTTCTTT. This sequence encodes CATSLRQAPSLIAFF. The gene calls are TRBV15 and TRBJ1-1, with D possibly matching TRBD1 (6 bases). There are 15 residues in the CDR3. Germline V gene sequence: CDR1 LNHNV, CDR2 YYDKDF (reference sequence). V was cut by 5 bases and J by 11 bases, with 24 bases left in between.

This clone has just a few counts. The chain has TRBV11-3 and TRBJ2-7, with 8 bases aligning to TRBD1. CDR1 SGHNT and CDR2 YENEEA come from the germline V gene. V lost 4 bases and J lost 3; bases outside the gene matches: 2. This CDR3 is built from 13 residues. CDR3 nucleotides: TGTGCCAGCAGCTGGACAGGGAGCTACGAGCAGTACTTC. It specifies CASSWTGSYEQYF.

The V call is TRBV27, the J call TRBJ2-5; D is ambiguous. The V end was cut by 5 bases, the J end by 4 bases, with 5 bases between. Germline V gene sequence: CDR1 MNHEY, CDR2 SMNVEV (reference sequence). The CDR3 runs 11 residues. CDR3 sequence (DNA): TGTGCCAGCAGTGATCGAGAGACCCAGTACTTC. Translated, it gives CASSDRETQYF.